This note documents a single TCR beta chain sequence. Its antigen is not known. Clones were read by immunoSEQ multiplex PCR, and TCRdb kept only the in-frame ones, dropping some. The sample lists roughly 270,000 clones; roughly 90% were seen once. This sample is part of a study of cytomegalovirus exposure and HLA in healthy donors. At the level of the study: The roughly 110 validation repertoires were reported in a later analysis to have been generated on the same platform as the roughly 670 first-cohort repertoires. The study, taken as a whole, reports: Associated with cytomegalovirus, according to the listing, were approximately 160 TCR beta chains. First-cohort TCR clusters tended to co-occur in the approximately 110 validation repertoires, a later analysis found. Whilst most TCR sequences proved rare, a subset of public TCRs occurred across many donors.

J gave up 9 bases and V 4 bases, and 5 bases lay outside the gene matches. This CDR3 is 14 amino acids long. Per the germline V gene, CDR1 is MGHDK and CDR2 is SYGVNS. The TCR sequence derives from a woman between 18 and 29 years old in good health and CMV-seronegative. The specimen was PBMCs. The J gene is TRBJ1-6, the V gene TRBV25-1, with 8 bases fitting TRBD1. Here the CDR3 DNA reads TGTGCCAGCAGTGGGACGGACAGGGCTTCACCCCTCCACTTT. Amino acids: CASSGTDRASPLHF.